This T cell receptor (beta chain) was observed in a study of shared clonotypes between healthy human individuals. The length of the CDR3 is 17 residues. The V gene's germline CDR1 is SGHNT and CDR2 YYREEE (reference sequence). V lost 4 bases, J lost 1 base, and 6 bases stayed unmatched. In the authors' workflow: Sequence data from immunoSEQ were junction-only and lacked quality scores; consequently, filtering differed. Using immunoSEQ multiplex PCR, the repertoire was profiled, and TCRdb retains in-frame clones only, with some absent. That table furnishes V, J and clone size, whereas the DNA furnished D and trimming. Among about 1.1 million clones listed, 75% to 85% were seen once.

This sequence originates from a man aged 18 to 35 in good health. Some clones in this sample may be carry-over from other donors' samples. Source material: memory CD4+ T cells from PBMCs. Subset given: CD45RA-negative fraction. The chain combines TRBV5-4 with TRBJ1-3; TRBD1 aligns across 12 bases. CDR3 residues: CASSPGQGALSGNTIYF. As DNA, the CDR3 is TGTGCCAGCAGCCCGGGACAGGGGGCATTGTCTGGAAACACCATATATTTT.